The 31 T cell receptor beta chains presented below share a single source sample, sequenced in a study of blood T cell repertoires in COVID-19 (dated by TCRdb to about 2020). The library was produced with the immunoSEQ multiplex PCR assay. Not all clones reach the TCRdb copy of this immuneACCESS table, which keeps in-frame sequences only. Checked studies attribute under half of the gap to unresolved V genes and leave the rest unexplained. This sample has about 200,000 clones in its table, and 65% to 90% of those were observed once. Roughly 4% of the sample is in the top ten clones. Sample: PBMCs or T cells enriched from blood (not recorded which). Every receptor here comes from a woman in her twenties or thirties who had been exposed to COVID-19.

In its sample, this clone was seen many times. The V call is TRBV4-1, the J call TRBJ1-4, with 7 positions matching TRBD1. V dropped 3 bases and J dropped 15; count of bases not matched to a gene: 16. Germline V lookup: CDR1 MGHRA, CDR2 YSYEKL. The length of the CDR3 is 15 residues. CDR3 DNA sequence: TGCGCCAGCAGCCATGAACGACAGGGCGGGGAGGAGGTGTTTTTT. It translates to CASSHERQGGEEVFF.

The V gene is TRBV5-1, the J gene TRBJ2-3, with TRBD2 matching over 8 bases. This CDR3 contains 15 residues. Germline V gives CDR1 SGHRS, CDR2 YFSETQ. Trimming removed 1 base from V and 6 bases from J; junction bases left unmatched: 7. The CDR3 region is CASSLFAGGGDTQYF. The CDR3 DNA follows: TGCGCCAGCAGCTTGTTTGCGGGGGGAGGGGATACGCAGTATTTT.

V is TRBV11-2 and J is TRBJ2-7; no clear D. V was pared by 4 bases and J by 2 bases, with 9 bases between. Germline CDR1 is SGHAT and CDR2 is FQNNGV. The CDR3 is 13 amino acids. CDR3 protein: CASSSTKAYEQYF. CDR3 sequence (DNA): TGTGCCAGCAGCTCGACAAAAGCCTACGAGCAGTACTTC.

This rearrangement joins TRBV27 to TRBJ2-3; 10 bases align to TRBD2. The CDR3 has 14 amino acids. V was clipped by 7 bases and J by 9 bases; unmatched bases: 10. CDR1 MNHEY and CDR2 SMNVEV come from the germline V gene (reference sequence). The CDR3 DNA follows: TGTGCCAGCACACAAATAGCGGGGGGTTCCACGCAGTATTTT. Translated, it gives CASTQIAGGSTQYF.

This chain connects TRBV14 to TRBJ1-6, with D perhaps TRBD1 (5 bases). The CDR3 sequence is 14 residues long. Germline values: CDR1 SGHDN, CDR2 FVKESK. With 6 bases removed from V and 9 bases from J, the gap between germline ends came to 15 bases. The DNA for the CDR3 is TGTGCCAGCAGTTGGAGGGACCTTGGTTCACCCCTCCACTTT. This codes for CASSWRDLGSPLHF.

The chain couples TRBV6-5 to TRBJ2-7; the match to TRBD1 covers 9 bases. CDR1 and CDR2 from the germline V gene are MNHEY and SVGAGI. The V gene end was trimmed by 7 bases and the J gene end by 0 bases; junction bases not matched to a gene: 4. The CDR3 is 14 amino acids. CDR3 in DNA: TGTGCCAGCACCCCGGGACAGGGCTCCTACGAGCAGTACTTC. It encodes CASTPGQGSYEQYF.

The chain couples TRBV25-1 to TRBJ2-7; D not resolved. Trimming stripped 4 bases from V and 4 bases from J, with 11 bases between. The CDR3 covers 13 residues. In germline, CDR1 is MGHDK, CDR2 SYGVNS. CDR3 nucleotide sequence: TGTGCCAGCAGTGTGCTGGGCCAATACGAGCAGTACTTC. Residues: CASSVLGQYEQYF.

The J gene is TRBJ1-2, the V gene TRBV27; D is possibly TRBD1 (5 bases). CDR1 and CDR2 (germline): MNHEY, SMNVEV (reference sequence). The CDR3 has 14 residues. Trimming removed 3 bases from V and 2 bases from J, with 10 bases in between. In DNA, the CDR3 is TGTGCCAGCAGTTTGAGGGGAGGGAACTATGGCTACACCTTC. It codes for CASSLRGGNYGYTF.

This clone has just a few counts. The chain joins TRBV24-1 to TRBJ1-4, with no clear D. This CDR3 is 14 amino acids long. In germline, CDR1 is KGHDR, CDR2 SFDVKD. Trimming took 4 bases from V and 1 from J, leaving 6 bases between them. CDR3 in amino acids: CATSEGGTNEKLFF. The CDR3 region has the DNA TGTGCCACCAGTGAGGGAGGAACTAATGAAAAACTGTTTTTT.

The J gene is TRBJ1-2, the V gene TRBV2, with unresolved D. The CDR3 has 15 residues. V lost 7 bases, J lost 8 bases, and 23 bases lay in between. Germline CDR1 SNHLY, CDR2 FYNNEI. The CDR3 sequence is CASTANLPPLLGYTF. The CDR3 nucleotides read TGTGCCAGCACTGCGAATCTTCCCCCCTTATTAGGCTACACCTTC.

The chain carries TRBV19 and TRBJ2-1, with 9 bases identical to TRBD2. Trimming cost V 3 bases and J 6 bases; bases outside gene matches: 6. This CDR3 has 15 amino acids. CDR1 and CDR2 from the germline V gene are LNHDA and SQIVND (reference sequence). The CDR3 reads CASSMGASGVNEQFF. DNA of the CDR3: TGTGCCAGTAGTATGGGGGCTAGCGGGGTCAATGAGCAGTTCTTC.

A single count supports this clone. The CDR3 region is CASSSGTGWGQPQHF. CDR3 coding DNA: TGTGCCAGCAGCTCCGGGACAGGGTGGGGTCAGCCCCAGCATTTT. The chain links TRBV7-6 to TRBJ1-5, with 9 bases aligning to TRBD1. V trimming: 4 bases; J trimming: 6 bases; junction bases outside the gene matches: 7. The CDR3 runs to 15 residues. Germline lookup yields CDR1 SGHVS and CDR2 FNYEAQ.

The chain's CDR3 is CAWSPRRTGNTEAFF. In DNA, the CDR3 is TGTGCCTGGAGTCCCCGCCGGACAGGGAACACTGAAGCTTTCTTT. The chain recombines TRBV30 with TRBJ1-1; 7 bases align to TRBD1. Germline CDR1 and CDR2: GTSNPN and SVGIG (reference sequence). The ends lost 2 bases at V and 1 base at J; junction bases unmatched: 7. The CDR3 sequence is 15 residues long.

Concerning this clone: This specimen includes other DNA sequences encoding the same CDR3. The chain employs TRBV7-2 and TRBJ1-2, with TRBD1 matching over 7 bases. Germline V gene sequence: CDR1 SGHTA, CDR2 FQGNSA. V lost 1 base to trimming and J lost 4 bases; unmatched junction nucleotides: 0. This CDR3 is built from 13 residues. CDR3: CASSLGQGYGYTF. In DNA form, the CDR3 reads TGTGCCAGCAGCTTAGGACAGGGCTATGGCTACACCTTC.

The chain recombines TRBV6-5 with TRBJ1-1, with D perhaps TRBD1 (5 bases). Per the germline V gene, CDR1 is MNHEY and CDR2 is SVGAGI. CDR3 length: 14 amino acids. V shed 6 bases and J shed 2 bases, with 13 bases lying between them. The chain's CDR3 is CASSKIQGNTEAFF. As DNA, the CDR3 is TGTGCCAGCAGCAAAATCCAGGGAAACACTGAAGCTTTCTTT.

The chain joins TRBV18 to TRBJ1-2; D remains ambiguous. Trimming took 1 base from V and 2 from J, leaving 8 bases between them. Germline V CDR1 and CDR2: KGHSH, LQKENI. The CDR3 has 14 amino acids. Here the CDR3 DNA reads TGTGCCAGCTCACCACGTGGACTGAACTATGGCTACACCTTC. Translated: CASSPRGLNYGYTF.

The V and J genes are TRBV24-1 and TRBJ2-3; maybe TRBD2 (5 bases). Germline CDR1 is KGHDR and CDR2 is SFDVKD. The germline V and J ends were trimmed by 4 bases and 2 bases, with 18 bases remaining between them. The CDR3 has 17 amino acids. CDR3 DNA sequence: TGTGCCACCAGTGACCCCGGATCGAGGGAACTCACAGATACGCAGTATTTT. Protein: CATSDPGSRELTDTQYF.

The chain combines TRBV5-1 with TRBJ1-2; tentative D call: TRBD1 (6 bases). This CDR3 comprises 16 residues. The V end lost 1 base, the J end lost 5 bases, and 18 bases lay between the germline ends. Germline CDR1 and CDR2: SGHRS and YFSETQ. CDR3 nucleotide sequence: TGCGCCAGCAGCTTGACCCCCCTTCGAACAGGGTATGGCTACACCTTC. Translating gives CASSLTPLRTGYGYTF.

The chain links TRBV11-3 to TRBJ1-1; 8 bases line up with TRBD1. V trimming: 10 bases; J trimming: 1 base; junction bases outside the gene matches: 5. CDR1 and CDR2 from the germline V gene are SGHNT and YENEEA. The CDR3 contains 13 residues. CDR3 nucleotides: TGTGCCACCAATGGACAGGGGAACACTGAAGCTTTCTTT. This translates into CATNGQGNTEAFF.

On this clone: One end of the junction fails to match germline, which may point to a read error. The chain uses TRBV7-7 and TRBJ2-5; D perhaps matches TRBD1 (6 bases). CDR1 is SSHAT, CDR2 FNYEAQ, per germline (reference sequence). The CDR3 runs 13 residues. CDR3 in amino acids: CASSFGQQETQYF. The CDR3 region has the DNA TGTGCTAGCAGCTTTGGACAGCAAGAGACCCAGTACTTC.

This chain joins TRBV7-9 and TRBJ1-5, with D perhaps TRBD1 (6 bases). Germline V CDR1 and CDR2: SEHNR, FQNEAQ (reference sequence). V shed 5 bases and J shed 6 bases, with 17 bases lying between them. CDR3 length: 15 residues. This chain's CDR3 is CASSASWGLGQPQHF. CDR3 sequence (DNA): TGTGCCAGCAGCGCCAGTTGGGGGCTCGGTCAGCCCCAGCATTTT.

The J gene is TRBJ2-1, the V gene TRBV3-1 (or the pseudogene TRBV3-2); possibly TRBD1 for D (8 bases). Germline CDR1 is LGHDT and CDR2 is YNNKEL (reference sequence). V was pared by 5 bases and J by 8 bases, with 13 bases between. The CDR3 is made up of 13 amino acids. CDR3 nucleotide sequence: TGTGCCAGCAGCTATACAGGGGGGGATGAGCAGTTCTTC. As protein: CASSYTGGDEQFF.

The chain links TRBV18 to TRBJ1-2; TRBD1 is a possible D gene (5 bases). Germline CDR1 KGHSH, CDR2 LQKENI. The CDR3 has 13 residues. V shed 0 bases and J shed 6 bases, with 8 bases lying between them. The CDR3 sequence: CASSPPGGDGYTF. CDR3 in DNA: TGTGCCAGCTCACCACCGGGGGGGGATGGCTACACCTTC.

The chain employs TRBV30 and TRBJ1-2; D call uncertain. CDR1 is GTSNPN and CDR2 is SVGIG in the germline V gene (reference sequence). Trimming left V 0 bases short and J 7 bases short, with 12 bases between. CDR3 size: 13 residues. The CDR3 nucleotides read TGTGCCTGGAGTGTACGTCGGGTCTCTGGCTACACCTTC. Amino acids: CAWSVRRVSGYTF.

The chain recombines TRBV5-4 with TRBJ2-7, with TRBD2 matching 8 bases. The CDR3 contains 14 residues. Unmatched junction bases numbered 3, after V lost 2 bases and J lost 2 bases. The germline V gene encodes CDR1 SGHNT and CDR2 YYREEE (reference sequence). The CDR3 DNA reads TGTGCCAGCAGCTTAGGAGCGGGGGCCTACGAGCAGTACTTC. It encodes CASSLGAGAYEQYF.

The chain employs TRBV5-1 and TRBJ2-3; no clear D. The V and J ends lost 4 bases and 3 bases respectively, with 15 bases between them. Germline CDR1 reads SGHRS; CDR2 reads YFSETQ. This CDR3 comprises 15 residues. CDR3 DNA sequence: TGCGCCAGCAGCCAGAGGCGTCTAGTTACAGATACGCAGTATTTT. This codes for CASSQRRLVTDTQYF.

V gene TRBV18 combines with J gene TRBJ2-2, with 10 bases fitting TRBD1. V lost 6 bases, J lost 3 bases, and 10 bases stayed unmatched. Germline V lookup: CDR1 KGHSH, CDR2 LQKENI. The CDR3 covers 17 residues. The CDR3 region is CASSLQEGTGDTGELFF. The CDR3 DNA reads as TGTGCCAGCTCCCTACAGGAGGGGACAGGGGACACCGGGGAGCTGTTTTTT.

The chain recombines TRBV15 with TRBJ1-5; tentatively, D is TRBD1 (5 bases). Per the germline V gene, CDR1 is LNHNV and CDR2 is YYDKDF (reference sequence). This CDR3 comprises 17 residues. The ends were cut back, 1 base at V and 0 bases at J, with 13 bases in the middle. The CDR3 loop reads CATSRVDTFYSNQPQHF. The CDR3 coding sequence is TGTGCCACCAGCAGAGTGGACACGTTTTATAGCAATCAGCCCCAGCATTTT.

The CDR3 DNA follows: TGTGCCAGCAGCTTAGTGGGGGGGGGCTCCTACAATGAGCAGTTCTTC. Translated: CASSLVGGGSYNEQFF. The rearrangement joins TRBV7-2 to TRBJ2-1; TRBD2 matches 7 bases. Germline CDR1 and CDR2: SGHTA and FQGNSA. This CDR3 comprises 16 residues. The V segment lost 1 base and the J segment 0 bases; nucleotides outside the gene matches: 3.

This rearrangement joins TRBV29-1 to TRBJ1-2; no clear D. The germline CDR1 and CDR2 sequences are SQVTM and ANQGSEA. With 0 bases removed from V and 4 bases from J, the gap between germline ends came to 9 bases. The CDR3 contains 13 residues. Here the CDR3 DNA reads TGCAGCGTTGAAGACAGAAGTGGCTATGGCTACACCTTC. This translates into CSVEDRSGYGYTF.

Points on this clone: The sample contains more than one DNA sequence encoding this CDR3. The rearrangement joins TRBV18 to TRBJ1-2, with 7 bases identical to TRBD1. V trimming: 3 bases; J trimming: 2 bases; junction bases outside the gene matches: 0. Germline V gene sequence: CDR1 KGHSH, CDR2 LQKENI. This CDR3 spans 13 amino acids. The CDR3 sequence is CASSPDRNYGYTF. DNA of the CDR3: TGTGCCAGCTCACCGGACAGGAACTATGGCTACACCTTC.